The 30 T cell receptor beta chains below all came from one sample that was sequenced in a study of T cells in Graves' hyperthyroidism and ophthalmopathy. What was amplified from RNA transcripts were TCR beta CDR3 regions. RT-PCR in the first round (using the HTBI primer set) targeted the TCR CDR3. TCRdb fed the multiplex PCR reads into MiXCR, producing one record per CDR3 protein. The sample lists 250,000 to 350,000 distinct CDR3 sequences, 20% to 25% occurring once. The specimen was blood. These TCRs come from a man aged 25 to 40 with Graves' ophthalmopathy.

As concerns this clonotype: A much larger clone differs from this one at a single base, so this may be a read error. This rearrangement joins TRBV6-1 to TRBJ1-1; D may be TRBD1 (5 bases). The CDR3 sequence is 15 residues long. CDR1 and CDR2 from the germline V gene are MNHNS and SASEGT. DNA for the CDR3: TGTGCCAGCATCCCCAGGGAGGGCTCGAACACTGAAGCTCTCTTT. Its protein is CASIPREGSNTEALF.

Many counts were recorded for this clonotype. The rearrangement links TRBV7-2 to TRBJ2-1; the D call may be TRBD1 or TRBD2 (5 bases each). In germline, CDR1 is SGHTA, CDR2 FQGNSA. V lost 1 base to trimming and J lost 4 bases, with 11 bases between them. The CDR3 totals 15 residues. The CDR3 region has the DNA TGTGCCAGCAGCTTAGGACCCTGGGGGTACAATGAGCAGTTCTTC. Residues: CASSLGPWGYNEQFF.

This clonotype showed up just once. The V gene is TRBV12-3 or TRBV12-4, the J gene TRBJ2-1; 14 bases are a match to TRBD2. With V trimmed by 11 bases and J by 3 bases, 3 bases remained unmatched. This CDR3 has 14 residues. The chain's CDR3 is CAGTSGSFYNEQFF. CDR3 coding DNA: TGTGCCGGGACTAGCGGGAGTTTCTACAATGAGCAGTTCTTC.

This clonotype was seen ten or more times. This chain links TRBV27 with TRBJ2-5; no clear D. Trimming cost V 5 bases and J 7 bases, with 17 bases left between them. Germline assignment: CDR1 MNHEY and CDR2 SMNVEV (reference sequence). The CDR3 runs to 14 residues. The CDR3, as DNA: TGTGCCAGCAGTGTAGGACGGCTATCCAGGACCCAGTACTTC. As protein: CASSVGRLSRTQYF.

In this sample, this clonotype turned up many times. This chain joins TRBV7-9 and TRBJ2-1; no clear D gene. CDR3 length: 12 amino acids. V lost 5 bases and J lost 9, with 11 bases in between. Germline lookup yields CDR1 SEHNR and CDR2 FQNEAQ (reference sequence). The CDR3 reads CASSQTLSEQFF. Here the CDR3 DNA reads TGTGCCAGCAGCCAGACTCTCAGTGAGCAGTTCTTC.

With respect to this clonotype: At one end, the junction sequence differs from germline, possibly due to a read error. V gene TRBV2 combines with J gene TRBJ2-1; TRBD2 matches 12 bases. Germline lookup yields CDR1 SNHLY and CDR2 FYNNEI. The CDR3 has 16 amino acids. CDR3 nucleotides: TGTGCCAGCAGGCGGACTAGCGGGACAGGCTACAATGAGCAGCTCTTC. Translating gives CASRRTSGTGYNEQLF.

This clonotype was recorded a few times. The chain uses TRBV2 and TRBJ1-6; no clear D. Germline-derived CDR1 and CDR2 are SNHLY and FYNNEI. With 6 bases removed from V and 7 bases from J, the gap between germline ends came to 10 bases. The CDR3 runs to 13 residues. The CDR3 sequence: CASRAGINSPLHF. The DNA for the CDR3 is TGTGCCAGCAGAGCCGGGATAAATTCACCCCTCCACTTT.

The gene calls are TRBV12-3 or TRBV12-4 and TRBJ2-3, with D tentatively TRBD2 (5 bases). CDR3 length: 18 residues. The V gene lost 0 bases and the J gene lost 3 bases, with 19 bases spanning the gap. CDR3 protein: CASSLAALVSEITDTQYF. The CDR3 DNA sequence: TGTGCCAGCAGTTTAGCCGCTTTAGTTAGCGAGATTACAGATACGCAGTATTTT.

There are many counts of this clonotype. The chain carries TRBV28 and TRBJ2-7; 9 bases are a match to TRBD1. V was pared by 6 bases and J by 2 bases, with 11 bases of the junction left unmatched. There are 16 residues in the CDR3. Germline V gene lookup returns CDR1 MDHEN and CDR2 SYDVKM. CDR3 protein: CASSQQGAGGAYEQYF. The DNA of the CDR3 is TGTGCCAGCAGCCAACAGGGGGCAGGGGGGGCCTACGAGCAGTACTTC.

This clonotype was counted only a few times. In DNA form, the CDR3 reads TGTGCCAGCAGCCACCGTGCAGGGGATTATGGCTACACCTTC. It yields the protein CASSHRAGDYGYTF. The chain has TRBV5-6 and TRBJ1-2, with TRBD1 as a possible D gene (6 bases). This CDR3 has 14 residues. CDR1 and CDR2 from the germline V gene are SGHDT and YYEEEE. V was clipped by 4 bases and J by 5 bases, with 15 bases between them.

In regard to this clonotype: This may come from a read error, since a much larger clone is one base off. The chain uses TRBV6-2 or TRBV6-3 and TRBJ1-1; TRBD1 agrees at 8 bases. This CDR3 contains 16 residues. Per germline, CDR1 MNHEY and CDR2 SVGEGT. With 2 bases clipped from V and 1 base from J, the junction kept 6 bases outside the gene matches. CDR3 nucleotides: TGTGCCAGCAGTTACACTCACAGGGGGGCGAACACTGAAGCTTTCTTT. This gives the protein CASSYTHRGANTEAFF.

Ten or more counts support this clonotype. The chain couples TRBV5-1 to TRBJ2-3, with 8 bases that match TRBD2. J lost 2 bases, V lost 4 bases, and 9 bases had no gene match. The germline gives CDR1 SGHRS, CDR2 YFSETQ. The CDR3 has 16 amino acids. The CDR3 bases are TGCGCCAGCAGCCTCTCAACTAGCGGCTTCACAGATACGCAGTATTTT. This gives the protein CASSLSTSGFTDTQYF.

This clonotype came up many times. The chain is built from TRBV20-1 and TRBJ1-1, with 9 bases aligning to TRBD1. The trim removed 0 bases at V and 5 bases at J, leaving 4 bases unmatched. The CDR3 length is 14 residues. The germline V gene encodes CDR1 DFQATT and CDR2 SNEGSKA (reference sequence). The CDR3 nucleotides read TGCAGTGCTAGAGAAACAGGGGGCTTAACTGAAGCTTTCTTT. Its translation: CSARETGGLTEAFF.

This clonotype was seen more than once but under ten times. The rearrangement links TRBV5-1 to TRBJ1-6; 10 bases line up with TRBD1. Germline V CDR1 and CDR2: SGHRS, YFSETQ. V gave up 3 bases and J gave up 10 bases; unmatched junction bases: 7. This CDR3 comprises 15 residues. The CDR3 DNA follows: TGCGCCAGCAGCTCCGACAGGGGGCAAGGATCACCCCTCCACTTT. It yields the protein CASSSDRGQGSPLHF.

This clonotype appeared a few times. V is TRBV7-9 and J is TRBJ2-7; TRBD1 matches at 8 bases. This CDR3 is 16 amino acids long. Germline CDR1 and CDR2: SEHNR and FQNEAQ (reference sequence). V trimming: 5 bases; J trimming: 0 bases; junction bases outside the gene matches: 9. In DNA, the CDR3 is TGTGCCAGCAGCCCCGGGACAGGAGGATACTCCTACGAGCAGTACTTC. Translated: CASSPGTGGYSYEQYF.

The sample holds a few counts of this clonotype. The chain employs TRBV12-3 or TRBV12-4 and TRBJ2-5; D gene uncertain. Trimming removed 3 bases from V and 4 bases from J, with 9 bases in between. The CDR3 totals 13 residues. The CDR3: CASSFVASETQYF. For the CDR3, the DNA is TGTGCCAGCAGTTTTGTGGCGTCAGAGACCCAGTACTTC.

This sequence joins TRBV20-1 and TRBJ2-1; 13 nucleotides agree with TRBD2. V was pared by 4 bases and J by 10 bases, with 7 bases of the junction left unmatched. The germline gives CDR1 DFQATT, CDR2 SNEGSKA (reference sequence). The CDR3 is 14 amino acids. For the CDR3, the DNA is TGCAGTGCTACCCGGACTAGCGGGAGTATCGAGCAGTTCTTC. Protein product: CSATRTSGSIEQFF.

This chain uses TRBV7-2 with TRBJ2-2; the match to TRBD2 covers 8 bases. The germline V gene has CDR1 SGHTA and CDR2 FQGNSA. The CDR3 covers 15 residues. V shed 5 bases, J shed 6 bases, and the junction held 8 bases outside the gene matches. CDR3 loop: CASSPGLVVAGELFF. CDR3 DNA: TGTGCCAGCAGCCCGGGACTAGTTGTTGCCGGGGAGCTGTTTTTT.

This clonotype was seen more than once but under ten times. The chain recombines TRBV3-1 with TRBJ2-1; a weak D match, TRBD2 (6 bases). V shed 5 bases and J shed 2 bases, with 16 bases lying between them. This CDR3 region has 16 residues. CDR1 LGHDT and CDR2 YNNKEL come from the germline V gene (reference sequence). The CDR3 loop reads CASSTEGWTTYNEQFF. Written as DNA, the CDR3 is TGTGCCAGCAGCACTGAGGGGTGGACTACCTACAATGAGCAGTTCTTC.

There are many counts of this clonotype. CDR3 coding DNA: TGTGCCAGCAGCCTGGGACAGGGGGCTGGCAATGAGCAGTTCTTC. It is translated as CASSLGQGAGNEQFF. The rearrangement uses TRBV3-1 and TRBJ2-1; 12 bases line up with TRBD1. The CDR3 runs to 15 residues. Germline V CDR1 and CDR2: LGHDT, YNNKEL (reference sequence). The ends lost 4 bases at V and 6 bases at J; junction bases unmatched: 4.

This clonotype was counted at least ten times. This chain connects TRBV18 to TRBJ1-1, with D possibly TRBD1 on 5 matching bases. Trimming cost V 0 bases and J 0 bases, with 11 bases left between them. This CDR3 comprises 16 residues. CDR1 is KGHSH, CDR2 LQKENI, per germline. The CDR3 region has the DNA TGTGCCAGCTCACCACCGGCAGGGCGTGTGAACACTGAAGCTTTCTTT. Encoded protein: CASSPPAGRVNTEAFF.

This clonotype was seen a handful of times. CDR3: CSARDWGALSNQPQHF. In nucleotides, the CDR3 is TGCAGTGCTAGAGATTGGGGCGCTCTTAGCAATCAGCCCCAGCATTTT. This sequence joins TRBV20-1 and TRBJ1-5; D perhaps matches TRBD1 (5 bases). The CDR3 length is 16 residues. V was cut by 0 bases and J by 0 bases, with 12 bases left in between. Per the germline V gene, CDR1 is DFQATT and CDR2 is SNEGSKA (reference sequence).

The CDR3 here is CASRQGGTNNEQFF. CDR3 sequence (DNA): TGTGCCAGCAGGCAGGGAGGGACCAACAATGAGCAGTTCTTC. The J gene is TRBJ2-1, the V gene TRBV6-1, with TRBD2 identical over 7 bases. The CDR3 contains 14 residues. Trimming took 6 bases from V and 5 from J; bases not matched to a gene: 7. CDR1 is MNHNS and CDR2 is SASEGT in the germline V gene.

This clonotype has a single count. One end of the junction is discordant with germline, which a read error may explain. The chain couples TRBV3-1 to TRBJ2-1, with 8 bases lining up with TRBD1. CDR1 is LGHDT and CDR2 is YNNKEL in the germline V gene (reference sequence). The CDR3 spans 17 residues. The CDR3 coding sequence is TGCGCCAGCAGCCACCTAAGCCCACAGGGGGCCTACAATGAGCAGTTCTTC. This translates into CASSHLSPQGAYNEQFF.

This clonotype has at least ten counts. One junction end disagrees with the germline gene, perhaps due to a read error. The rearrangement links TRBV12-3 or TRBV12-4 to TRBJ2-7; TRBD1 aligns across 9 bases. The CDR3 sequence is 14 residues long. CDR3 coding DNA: TGTGCCAGCAGTTTCGGGACAGGGTCCTTCGAGCAGTACTTC. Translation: CASSFGTGSFEQYF.

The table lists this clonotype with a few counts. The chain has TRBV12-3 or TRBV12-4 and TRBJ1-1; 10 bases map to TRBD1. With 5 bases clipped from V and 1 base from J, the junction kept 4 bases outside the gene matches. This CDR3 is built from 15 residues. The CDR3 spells CASSRQGAGNTEAFF. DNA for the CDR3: TGTGCCAGCAGTCGACAGGGGGCCGGGAACACTGAAGCTTTCTTT.

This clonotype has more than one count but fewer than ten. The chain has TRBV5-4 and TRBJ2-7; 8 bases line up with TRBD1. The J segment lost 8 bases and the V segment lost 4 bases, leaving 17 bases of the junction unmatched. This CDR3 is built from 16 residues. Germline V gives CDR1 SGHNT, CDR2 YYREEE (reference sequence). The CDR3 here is CASSPIGQGEGGKQYF. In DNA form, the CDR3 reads TGTGCCAGCAGCCCTATCGGACAGGGCGAGGGTGGTAAGCAGTACTTC.

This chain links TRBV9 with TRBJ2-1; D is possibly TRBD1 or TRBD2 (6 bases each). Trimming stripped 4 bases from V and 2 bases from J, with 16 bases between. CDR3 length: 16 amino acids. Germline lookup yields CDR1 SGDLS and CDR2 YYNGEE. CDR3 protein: CASSPTGAAAYNEQFF. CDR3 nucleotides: TGTGCCAGCAGCCCAACGGGGGCGGCGGCCTACAATGAGCAGTTCTTC.

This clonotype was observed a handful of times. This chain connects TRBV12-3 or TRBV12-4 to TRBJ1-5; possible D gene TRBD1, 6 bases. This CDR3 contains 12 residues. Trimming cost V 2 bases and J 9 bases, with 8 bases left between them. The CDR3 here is CASSLRGWPQHF. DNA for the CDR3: TGTGCCAGCAGTTTAAGGGGGTGGCCCCAGCATTTT.

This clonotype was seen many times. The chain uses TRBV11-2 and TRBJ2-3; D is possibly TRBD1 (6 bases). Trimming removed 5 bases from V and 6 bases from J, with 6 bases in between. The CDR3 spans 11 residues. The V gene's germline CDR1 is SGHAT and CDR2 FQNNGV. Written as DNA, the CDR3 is TGTGCCAGCAGCAGGGGGGATACGCAGTATTTT. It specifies CASSRGDTQYF.